This is a list of T cell receptor beta chains from one sample in a study of human T cells and chemical hapten exposure. Each CDR3 protein gets one entry after TCRdb re-called the RACE reads with MiXCR. The profile shows 80,000 to 100,000 distinct CDR3 sequences, about a tenth of them singletons. This specimen consisted of whole blood, obtained in connection with sensitization to the hapten diphenylcyclopropenone (DPC). Receptor source: a woman aged 35 to 49 with alopecia areata. Some clones in this sample may be carry-over from other donors' samples. Both conserved end residues are part of each CDR3. A D gene is named only where the DNA matches it firmly. Clone size is not always given. Where it is, it says once, few, many or a class for expanded clones.

cdr3_length | j_call | clone_size | v_call | d_call | cdr3_aa | cdr3_nt
18 | TRBJ2-3 | many | TRBV27 | TRBD2 | CASSLLGEGTTGTDTQYF | TGTGCCAGCAGTTTACTTGGGGAGGGGACTACAGGCACAGATACGCAGTATTTT
14 | TRBJ2-5 | few | TRBV12-3/TRBV12-4 | TRBD1 | CASSPRTGRETQYF | TGTGCCAGCAGCCCTAGGACAGGGCGAGAGACCCAGTACTTC
12 | TRBJ2-7 | NA | TRBV7-9 | NA | CASREVSGEQYF | TGTGCCAGCCGCGAAGTTTCGGGCGAGCAGTACTTC
13 | TRBJ2-2 | NA | TRBV7-9 | NA | CASETSNTGELFF | TGTGCCAGCGAAACATCTAACACCGGGGAGCTGTTTTTT
15 | TRBJ1-2 | NA | TRBV12-3/TRBV12-4 | NA | CASSLAHRGLYGYTF | TGTGCCAGCAGTTTAGCGCACCGGGGCCTCTATGGCTACACCTTC
19 | TRBJ2-7 | few | TRBV7-6 | NA | CASSPNPSGHGLSPYEQYF | TGTGCCAGCAGCCCCAACCCCTCGGGACACGGCCTATCGCCCTACGAGCAGTACTTC
13 | TRBJ2-1 | many | TRBV7-8 | NA | CASSLERGPEQFF | TGTGCCAGCAGCTTAGAGAGAGGTCCTGAGCAGTTCTTC
16 | TRBJ2-5 | NA | TRBV7-2 | TRBD2 | CASSLASGRASGTQYF | TGTGCCAGCAGCTTAGCAAGCGGGAGGGCCTCGGGGACCCAGTACTTC
14 | TRBJ1-3 | NA | TRBV2 | NA | CASNLRGAGNTIYF | TGTGCCAGCAATCTCAGGGGCGCTGGAAACACCATATATTTT
18 | TRBJ2-1 | NA | TRBV5-1 | TRBD2 | CASSLVASGSHVYNEQFF | TGCGCCAGCAGCTTGGTGGCTAGCGGGAGCCACGTCTACAATGAGCAGTTCTTC
14 | TRBJ2-1 | NA | TRBV4-1 | TRBD1 | CASAPQGAVNEQFF | TGCGCCAGTGCGCCGCAGGGGGCGGTCAATGAGCAGTTCTTC
14 | TRBJ2-3 | many | TRBV7-9 | NA | CASSLLGSTDTQYF | TGTGCCAGCAGCTTACTCGGTAGCACAGATACGCAGTATTTT
13 | TRBJ2-5 | many | TRBV29-1 | TRBD1 | CSASQGVGETQYF | TGCAGCGCCTCACAGGGGGTTGGAGAGACCCAGTACTTC
13 | TRBJ1-1 | NA | TRBV9 | NA | CASSVEGQREAFF | TGTGCCAGCAGCGTAGAGGGTCAACGTGAAGCTTTCTTT
14 | TRBJ1-6 | few | TRBV18 | NA | CASSPDRSNSPLHF | TGTGCCAGCTCACCGGACCGCTCCAATTCACCCCTCCACTTT
15 | TRBJ2-1 | NA | TRBV11-3 | TRBD1 | CASSGGQGASGEQFF | TGTGCCAGCAGCGGGGGACAGGGGGCGTCGGGTGAGCAGTTCTTC
13 | TRBJ2-7 | NA | TRBV20-1 | NA | CSAPVRGSYEQYF | TGCAGTGCTCCCGTGCGGGGATCCTACGAGCAGTACTTC
13 | TRBJ1-4 | many | TRBV30 | NA | CAWSWVRGEKLFF | TGTGCCTGGAGTTGGGTTAGGGGTGAAAAACTGTTTTTT
13 | TRBJ1-1 | NA | TRBV12-3/TRBV12-4 | NA | CASSKGVGTEAFF | TGTGCCAGCAGTAAAGGGGTTGGCACTGAAGCTTTCTTT
13 | TRBJ1-4 | NA | TRBV19 | NA | CASKREFNEKLFF | TGTGCCAGCAAACGCGAATTTAATGAAAAACTGTTTTTT
15 | TRBJ1-1 | many | TRBV9 | NA | CASSVGGSVNTEAFF | TGTGCCAGCAGCGTAGGTGGCTCGGTGAACACTGAAGCTTTCTTT
15 | TRBJ2-5 | few | TRBV7-2 | TRBD1 | CASSPIVQDRVAQYF | TGTGCCAGCAGCCCGATAGTACAGGACAGGGTGGCCCAGTACTTC
16 | TRBJ2-6 | many | TRBV19 | NA | CASSLQGAAGANVLTF | TGTGCCAGTAGTCTACAGGGAGCCGCTGGGGCCAACGTCCTGACTTTC
12 | TRBJ2-7 | few | TRBV14 | NA | CASSQVRYEQYF | TGTGCCAGCAGCCAAGTACGGTACGAGCAGTACTTC
15 | TRBJ2-3 | few | TRBV5-4 | NA | CASTTPGRSKDTQYF | TGTGCCAGCACCACGCCGGGACGGAGCAAAGATACGCAGTATTTT
14 | TRBJ2-1 | few | TRBV29-1 | NA | CSVGGLALYNEQFF | TGCAGCGTTGGGGGCCTAGCCCTTTACAATGAGCAGTTCTTC
12 | TRBJ2-3 | NA | TRBV7-2 | NA | CASTRETDTQYF | TGTGCCAGCACCCGGGAAACAGATACGCAGTATTTT
14 | TRBJ2-7 | many | TRBV6-2/TRBV6-3 | NA | CASKKRDLPYEQYF | TGTGCCAGCAAGAAGAGGGACCTCCCCTACGAGCAGTACTTC
15 | TRBJ1-4 | many | TRBV7-8 | NA | CASSLVTGRNEKLFF | TGTGCCAGCAGCTTAGTGACGGGGCGTAATGAAAAACTGTTTTTT
15 | TRBJ2-1 | NA | TRBV10-3 | TRBD2 | CAISERAGGYNEQFF | TGTGCCATCAGTGAACGAGCGGGAGGTTACAATGAGCAGTTCTTC
17 | TRBJ2-3 | few | TRBV7-6 | TRBD2 | CASSLGRLAGGRDTQYF | TGTGCCAGCAGCTTAGGCCGACTAGCGGGGGGACGAGATACGCAGTATTTT
14 | TRBJ2-1 | many | TRBV7-2 | NA | CASSPPGRLGEQFF | TGTGCCAGCAGCCCGCCGGGTAGGCTAGGGGAGCAGTTCTTC
14 | TRBJ1-1 | few | TRBV7-3 | NA | CASSPNRLNTEAFF | TGTGCCAGCAGCCCAAACAGGCTGAACACTGAAGCTTTCTTT
17 | TRBJ2-2 | NA | TRBV5-4 | NA | CASSLGLVGVGTGELFF | TGTGCCAGCAGCTTGGGACTAGTGGGAGTAGGCACCGGGGAGCTGTTTTTT
15 | TRBJ2-1 | many | TRBV23-1 | TRBD1 | CASGSVGTVPNEQFF | TGCGCCAGCGGGTCTGTGGGGACAGTCCCCAATGAGCAGTTCTTC
15 | TRBJ1-6 | NA | TRBV11-2 | NA | CASSPSAGEGSPLHF | TGTGCCAGCAGCCCCTCCGCGGGAGAGGGTTCACCCCTCCACTTT
12 | TRBJ2-7 | few | TRBV28 | NA | CASTASDREQYF | TGTGCCAGCACCGCCAGCGACCGCGAGCAGTACTTC
13 | TRBJ2-7 | few | TRBV19 | NA | CASGTGSSYEQYF | TGTGCCAGCGGAACAGGGTCCTCCTACGAGCAGTACTTC
13 | TRBJ2-2 | many | TRBV9 | NA | CASTVPLVGELFF | TGTGCCAGCACCGTTCCCCTTGTCGGGGAGCTGTTTTTT
15 | TRBJ2-2 | NA | TRBV24-1 | NA | CATSDVQQDPGELFF | TGTGCCACCAGTGATGTCCAGCAGGATCCCGGGGAGCTGTTTTTT
14 | TRBJ2-1 | many | TRBV7-3 | TRBD2 | CASSLAGGYNEQFF | TGTGCCAGCAGCTTAGCGGGAGGATACAATGAGCAGTTCTTC
16 | TRBJ1-4 | many | TRBV4-1 | NA | CASSQGSSITNEKLFF | TGCGCCAGCAGCCAAGGGTCATCCATAACTAATGAAAAACTGTTTTTT
13 | TRBJ2-3 | many | TRBV28 | NA | CASSSSATDTQYF | TGTGCCAGCAGTTCTAGCGCCACAGATACGCAGTATTTT
14 | TRBJ2-2 | NA | TRBV29-1 | NA | CSVAGRANTGELFF | TGCAGCGTGGCTGGCAGGGCGAACACCGGGGAGCTGTTTTTT
16 | TRBJ1-4 | NA | TRBV21-1 | NA | CASSKRIGTLEEKLFF | TGTGCCAGCAGCAAAAGGATTGGGACTTTAGAGGAAAAACTGTTTTTT
16 | TRBJ1-1 | few | TRBV10-2 | TRBD1 | CASSESQTGSDTEAFF | TGCGCCAGCAGTGAGTCCCAGACAGGGTCGGACACTGAAGCTTTCTTT
17 | TRBJ2-3 | many | TRBV9 | TRBD2 | CASSVEGTSGTTDTQYF | TGTGCCAGCAGCGTAGAAGGGACTAGCGGAACCACAGATACGCAGTATTTT
16 | TRBJ2-1 | few | TRBV4-3 | TRBD2 | CASSQDLTSVYNEQFF | TGCGCCAGCAGCCAAGATTTAACTAGCGTCTACAATGAGCAGTTCTTC
14 | TRBJ1-5 | many | TRBV27 | NA | CASSWSARGQPQHF | TGTGCCAGCAGTTGGTCAGCTCGGGGCCAGCCCCAGCATTTT
15 | TRBJ1-5 | many | TRBV2 | NA | CASSEGGSGHQPQHF | TGTGCCAGCAGTGAAGGGGGGTCCGGGCATCAGCCCCAGCATTTT
15 | TRBJ2-7 | few | TRBV18 | TRBD1 | CASSPAGGPLYEQYF | TGTGCCAGCTCACCAGCAGGGGGTCCCCTCTACGAGCAGTACTTC